This TCR beta chain was sequenced during a study of T cell responses to AZD1222 COVID-19 vaccine. About this clone: Its cognate antigen is unknown. The junction does not match germline at one end; this may be a read error.

Only in-frame clones appear in the TCRdb table, and some are missing; sequencing was by immunoSEQ multiplex PCR. This sample yields about 25,000 clones, of which roughly 91% are seen a single time; around a third belongs to the top ten. Study results and caveats: As reported, nearly half of all spike-specific TCRs target variant regions that are unmutated. A mostly white British donor set with more females was recruited, and clonal diversity was possibly underestimated. The number of AZD1222 recipients seropositive at baseline was only five to seven. Spike-specific TCR breadth and depth went up after people got two AZD1222 doses.

The V gene's germline CDR1 is SGDLS and CDR2 YYNGEE. The CDR3 is made up of 16 amino acids. The clonotype comes from an adult who received the AZD1222 COVID-19 vaccine. The genes are TRBV9 and TRBJ2-1, with D perhaps assigned TRBD1 or TRBD2 (5 bases each). The specimen was peripheral blood, collected 28 days after the second AZD1222 dose. Here the CDR3 DNA reads TGTGCCAGCAGCCCCTCGGGACCAACCTCCAACAATGAGCAGTTCTTC. This sequence encodes CASSPSGPTSNNEQFF. Filled out from reference TRBV9 and TRBJ2-1, the complete variable domain reads DSGVTQTPKHLITATGQRVTLRCSPRSGDLSVYWYQQSLDQGLQFLIQYYNGEERAKGNILERFSAQQFPDLHSELNLSSLELGDSALYFCASSPSGPTSNNEQFFGPGTRLTVL.